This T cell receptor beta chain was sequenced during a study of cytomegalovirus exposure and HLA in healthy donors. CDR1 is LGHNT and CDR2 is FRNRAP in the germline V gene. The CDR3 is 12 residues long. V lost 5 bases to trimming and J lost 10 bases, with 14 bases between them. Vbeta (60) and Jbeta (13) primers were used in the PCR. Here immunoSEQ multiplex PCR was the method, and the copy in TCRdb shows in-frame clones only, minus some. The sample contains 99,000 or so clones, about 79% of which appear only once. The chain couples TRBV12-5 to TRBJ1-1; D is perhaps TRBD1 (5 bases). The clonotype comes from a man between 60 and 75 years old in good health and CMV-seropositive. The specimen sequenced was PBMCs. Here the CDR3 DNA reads TGTGCTAGTGGTCCCCAAGGGGCCCGAGCTTTCTTT. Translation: CASGPQGARAFF.